The text below deals with one T cell receptor (beta chain). What it binds is not known. Sequenced by immunoSEQ multiplex PCR; TCRdb stores in-frame clones only, minus some. The sample carries roughly 330,000 clones, around 74% recorded once. Splitting of CD4+ cells produced CD45RA+ naive and CD45RA-negative memory subsets. This sample stems from a study of shared clonotypes between healthy human individuals. The study's findings and limits: Clonotypes that were shared across a few donors made up 4.5% to 5% of naive CD4 clonotypes. How much donors shared clonotypes was expected to be affected by sequencing depth.

Trimming cost V 4 bases and J 0 bases, with 13 bases left between them. This CDR3 comprises 15 residues. CDR1 and CDR2 (germline): SQVTM, ANQGSEA. The clonotype was recovered from a man under 40 in good health. The sample taken for sequencing was memory CD4+ T cells sorted from blood. Subset meaning: CD45RA-negative fraction. V and J are TRBV29-1 and TRBJ2-1, with D perhaps matching TRBD2 (5 bases). The CDR3 region has the DNA TGCAGCGTTGTTGGTAGCGATAGCTCCTACAATGAGCAGTTCTTC. Protein: CSVVGSDSSYNEQFF.